Reported below is one TCR beta chain. The data are from a study of early T cells in non-severe SARS-CoV-2 infection. TCRdb re-called the 5' RACE reads through MiXCR, storing one row per CDR3 protein. In the table there are under 140,000 distinct CDR3 sequences, approximately 12% of which are singletons. Germline V CDR1 and CDR2: MNHEY, SMNVEV (reference sequence). V lost 5 bases and J lost 1; bases outside the gene matches: 7. The CDR3 loop spans 15 amino acids. The rearrangement joins TRBV27 to TRBJ1-1; 7 bases map to TRBD1. Source: whole blood, taken at baseline. This sequence originates from an adult who was a healthcare worker with PCR-confirmed SARS-CoV-2 infection or an uninfected control (not recorded which). The CDR3 loop is CASSMTGKANTEAFF. CDR3 DNA sequence: TGTGCCAGCAGTATGACAGGGAAAGCGAACACTGAAGCTTTCTTT.